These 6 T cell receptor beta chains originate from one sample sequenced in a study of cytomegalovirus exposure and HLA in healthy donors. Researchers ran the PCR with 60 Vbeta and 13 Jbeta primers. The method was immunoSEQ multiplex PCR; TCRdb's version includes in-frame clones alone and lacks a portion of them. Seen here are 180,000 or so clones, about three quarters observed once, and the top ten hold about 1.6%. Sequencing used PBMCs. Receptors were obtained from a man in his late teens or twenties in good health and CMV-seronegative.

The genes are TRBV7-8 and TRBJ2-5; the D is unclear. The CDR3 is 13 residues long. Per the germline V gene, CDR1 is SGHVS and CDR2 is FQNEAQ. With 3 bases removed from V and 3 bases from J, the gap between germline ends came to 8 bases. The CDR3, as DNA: TGTGCCAGCAGCTTGTACACGAAAGAGACCCAGTACTTC. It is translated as CASSLYTKETQYF.

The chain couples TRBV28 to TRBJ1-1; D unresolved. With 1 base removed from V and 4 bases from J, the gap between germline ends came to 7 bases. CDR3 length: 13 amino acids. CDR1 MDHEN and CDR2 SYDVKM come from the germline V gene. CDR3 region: CASSLFGFTEAFF. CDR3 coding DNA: TGTGCCAGCAGTTTATTCGGGTTCACTGAAGCTTTCTTT.

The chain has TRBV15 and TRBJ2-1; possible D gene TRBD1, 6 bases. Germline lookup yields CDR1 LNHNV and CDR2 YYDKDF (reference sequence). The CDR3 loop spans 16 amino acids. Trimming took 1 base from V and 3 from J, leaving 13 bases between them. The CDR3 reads CATSRGGHSDYNEQFF. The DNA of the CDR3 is TGTGCCACCAGCAGAGGGGGACACTCCGACTACAATGAGCAGTTCTTC.

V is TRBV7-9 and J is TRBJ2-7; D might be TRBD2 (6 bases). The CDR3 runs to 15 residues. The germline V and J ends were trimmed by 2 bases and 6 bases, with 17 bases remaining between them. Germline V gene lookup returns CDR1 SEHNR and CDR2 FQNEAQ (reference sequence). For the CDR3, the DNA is TGTGCCAGCAGCTTAAATAAGAGGAGGGGCAGCGAGCAGTACTTC. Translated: CASSLNKRRGSEQYF.

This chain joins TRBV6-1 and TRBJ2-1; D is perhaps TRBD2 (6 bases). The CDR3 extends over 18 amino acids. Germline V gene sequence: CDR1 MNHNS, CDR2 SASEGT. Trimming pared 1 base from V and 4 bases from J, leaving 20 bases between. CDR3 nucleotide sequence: TGTGCCAGCAGTGAAGAGGGAGGCCGGTACTACCTGTACAATGAGCAGTTCTTC. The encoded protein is CASSEEGGRYYLYNEQFF.

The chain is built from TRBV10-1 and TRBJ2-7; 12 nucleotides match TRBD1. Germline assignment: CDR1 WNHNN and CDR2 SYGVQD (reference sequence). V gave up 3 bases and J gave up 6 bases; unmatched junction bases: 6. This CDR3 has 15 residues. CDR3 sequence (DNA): TGCGCCAGCAGTGATGGGGACAGGGGGCTGACCGAGCAGTACTTC. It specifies CASSDGDRGLTEQYF.